The TCR beta chain under discussion was sequenced for a study of blood T cell repertoires in COVID-19. Study-wide context: Acute-phase and convalescent COVID-19 samples originated in the United States, Italy and Spain.

The age range of participants was about 18 to 95 years, with residence in about 25 US areas. Participants reported their clinical history, and cohort assignment relied on those reports. Per the original methods: Amplification of reference gene primers provided the estimated nucleated cell counts. The table came from immunoSEQ multiplex PCR; TCRdb's copy has only in-frame clones and leaves some out. V and J calls and clone size follow that table, whereas D and trimming were derived from the DNA. The sample includes approximately 220,000 clones, around 90% of them seen just once. The ends lost 0 bases at V and 0 bases at J; junction bases unmatched: 7. Germline V gene data show CDR1 as MNHEY and CDR2 as SMNVEV (reference sequence). The CDR3 is made up of 18 amino acids.

This sequence was found in a man aged 25-45 years who had recovered from COVID-19. The chain couples TRBV27 to TRBJ1-3; 8 nucleotides agree with TRBD1. Sequencing used PBMCs or T cells enriched from blood (not recorded which). The CDR3 coding sequence is TGTGCCAGCAGTTTATCTTCAAGGGGACAGGCCTCTGGAAACACCATATATTTT. Residues: CASSLSSRGQASGNTIYF.